The T cell receptor beta chain described here comes from a study of cytomegalovirus exposure and HLA in healthy donors. In the case of this clone: One end of the junction is discordant with germline, which a read error may explain.

The CDR3 covers 14 residues. Germline V lookup: CDR1 SGHRS, CDR2 YFSETQ. Researchers ran the PCR with 60 Vbeta and 13 Jbeta primers. TCRdb's copy holds only in-frame clones and misses some; the assay was immunoSEQ multiplex PCR. The data show 150,000 to 200,000 clones, 70% to 90% seen once. Sequences were obtained from PBMCs. This chain links TRBV5-1 with TRBJ1-1, with 8 bases fitting TRBD1. The source of this sequence is a man younger than 35 in good health and CMV-seropositive. CDR3 region: CASSLRQGNAEAFF. The CDR3 nucleotides are TGCGCCAGCAGCTTAAGACAGGGGAACGCTGAAGCTTTCTTT. Drawing the rest from reference TRBV5-1 and TRBJ1-1, the complete variable domain is KAGVTQTPRYLIKTRGQQVTLSCSPISGHRSVSWYQQTPGQGLQFLFEYFSETQRNKGNFPGRFSGRQFSNSRSEMNVSTLELGDSALYLCASSLRQGNAEAFFGQGTRLTVV.